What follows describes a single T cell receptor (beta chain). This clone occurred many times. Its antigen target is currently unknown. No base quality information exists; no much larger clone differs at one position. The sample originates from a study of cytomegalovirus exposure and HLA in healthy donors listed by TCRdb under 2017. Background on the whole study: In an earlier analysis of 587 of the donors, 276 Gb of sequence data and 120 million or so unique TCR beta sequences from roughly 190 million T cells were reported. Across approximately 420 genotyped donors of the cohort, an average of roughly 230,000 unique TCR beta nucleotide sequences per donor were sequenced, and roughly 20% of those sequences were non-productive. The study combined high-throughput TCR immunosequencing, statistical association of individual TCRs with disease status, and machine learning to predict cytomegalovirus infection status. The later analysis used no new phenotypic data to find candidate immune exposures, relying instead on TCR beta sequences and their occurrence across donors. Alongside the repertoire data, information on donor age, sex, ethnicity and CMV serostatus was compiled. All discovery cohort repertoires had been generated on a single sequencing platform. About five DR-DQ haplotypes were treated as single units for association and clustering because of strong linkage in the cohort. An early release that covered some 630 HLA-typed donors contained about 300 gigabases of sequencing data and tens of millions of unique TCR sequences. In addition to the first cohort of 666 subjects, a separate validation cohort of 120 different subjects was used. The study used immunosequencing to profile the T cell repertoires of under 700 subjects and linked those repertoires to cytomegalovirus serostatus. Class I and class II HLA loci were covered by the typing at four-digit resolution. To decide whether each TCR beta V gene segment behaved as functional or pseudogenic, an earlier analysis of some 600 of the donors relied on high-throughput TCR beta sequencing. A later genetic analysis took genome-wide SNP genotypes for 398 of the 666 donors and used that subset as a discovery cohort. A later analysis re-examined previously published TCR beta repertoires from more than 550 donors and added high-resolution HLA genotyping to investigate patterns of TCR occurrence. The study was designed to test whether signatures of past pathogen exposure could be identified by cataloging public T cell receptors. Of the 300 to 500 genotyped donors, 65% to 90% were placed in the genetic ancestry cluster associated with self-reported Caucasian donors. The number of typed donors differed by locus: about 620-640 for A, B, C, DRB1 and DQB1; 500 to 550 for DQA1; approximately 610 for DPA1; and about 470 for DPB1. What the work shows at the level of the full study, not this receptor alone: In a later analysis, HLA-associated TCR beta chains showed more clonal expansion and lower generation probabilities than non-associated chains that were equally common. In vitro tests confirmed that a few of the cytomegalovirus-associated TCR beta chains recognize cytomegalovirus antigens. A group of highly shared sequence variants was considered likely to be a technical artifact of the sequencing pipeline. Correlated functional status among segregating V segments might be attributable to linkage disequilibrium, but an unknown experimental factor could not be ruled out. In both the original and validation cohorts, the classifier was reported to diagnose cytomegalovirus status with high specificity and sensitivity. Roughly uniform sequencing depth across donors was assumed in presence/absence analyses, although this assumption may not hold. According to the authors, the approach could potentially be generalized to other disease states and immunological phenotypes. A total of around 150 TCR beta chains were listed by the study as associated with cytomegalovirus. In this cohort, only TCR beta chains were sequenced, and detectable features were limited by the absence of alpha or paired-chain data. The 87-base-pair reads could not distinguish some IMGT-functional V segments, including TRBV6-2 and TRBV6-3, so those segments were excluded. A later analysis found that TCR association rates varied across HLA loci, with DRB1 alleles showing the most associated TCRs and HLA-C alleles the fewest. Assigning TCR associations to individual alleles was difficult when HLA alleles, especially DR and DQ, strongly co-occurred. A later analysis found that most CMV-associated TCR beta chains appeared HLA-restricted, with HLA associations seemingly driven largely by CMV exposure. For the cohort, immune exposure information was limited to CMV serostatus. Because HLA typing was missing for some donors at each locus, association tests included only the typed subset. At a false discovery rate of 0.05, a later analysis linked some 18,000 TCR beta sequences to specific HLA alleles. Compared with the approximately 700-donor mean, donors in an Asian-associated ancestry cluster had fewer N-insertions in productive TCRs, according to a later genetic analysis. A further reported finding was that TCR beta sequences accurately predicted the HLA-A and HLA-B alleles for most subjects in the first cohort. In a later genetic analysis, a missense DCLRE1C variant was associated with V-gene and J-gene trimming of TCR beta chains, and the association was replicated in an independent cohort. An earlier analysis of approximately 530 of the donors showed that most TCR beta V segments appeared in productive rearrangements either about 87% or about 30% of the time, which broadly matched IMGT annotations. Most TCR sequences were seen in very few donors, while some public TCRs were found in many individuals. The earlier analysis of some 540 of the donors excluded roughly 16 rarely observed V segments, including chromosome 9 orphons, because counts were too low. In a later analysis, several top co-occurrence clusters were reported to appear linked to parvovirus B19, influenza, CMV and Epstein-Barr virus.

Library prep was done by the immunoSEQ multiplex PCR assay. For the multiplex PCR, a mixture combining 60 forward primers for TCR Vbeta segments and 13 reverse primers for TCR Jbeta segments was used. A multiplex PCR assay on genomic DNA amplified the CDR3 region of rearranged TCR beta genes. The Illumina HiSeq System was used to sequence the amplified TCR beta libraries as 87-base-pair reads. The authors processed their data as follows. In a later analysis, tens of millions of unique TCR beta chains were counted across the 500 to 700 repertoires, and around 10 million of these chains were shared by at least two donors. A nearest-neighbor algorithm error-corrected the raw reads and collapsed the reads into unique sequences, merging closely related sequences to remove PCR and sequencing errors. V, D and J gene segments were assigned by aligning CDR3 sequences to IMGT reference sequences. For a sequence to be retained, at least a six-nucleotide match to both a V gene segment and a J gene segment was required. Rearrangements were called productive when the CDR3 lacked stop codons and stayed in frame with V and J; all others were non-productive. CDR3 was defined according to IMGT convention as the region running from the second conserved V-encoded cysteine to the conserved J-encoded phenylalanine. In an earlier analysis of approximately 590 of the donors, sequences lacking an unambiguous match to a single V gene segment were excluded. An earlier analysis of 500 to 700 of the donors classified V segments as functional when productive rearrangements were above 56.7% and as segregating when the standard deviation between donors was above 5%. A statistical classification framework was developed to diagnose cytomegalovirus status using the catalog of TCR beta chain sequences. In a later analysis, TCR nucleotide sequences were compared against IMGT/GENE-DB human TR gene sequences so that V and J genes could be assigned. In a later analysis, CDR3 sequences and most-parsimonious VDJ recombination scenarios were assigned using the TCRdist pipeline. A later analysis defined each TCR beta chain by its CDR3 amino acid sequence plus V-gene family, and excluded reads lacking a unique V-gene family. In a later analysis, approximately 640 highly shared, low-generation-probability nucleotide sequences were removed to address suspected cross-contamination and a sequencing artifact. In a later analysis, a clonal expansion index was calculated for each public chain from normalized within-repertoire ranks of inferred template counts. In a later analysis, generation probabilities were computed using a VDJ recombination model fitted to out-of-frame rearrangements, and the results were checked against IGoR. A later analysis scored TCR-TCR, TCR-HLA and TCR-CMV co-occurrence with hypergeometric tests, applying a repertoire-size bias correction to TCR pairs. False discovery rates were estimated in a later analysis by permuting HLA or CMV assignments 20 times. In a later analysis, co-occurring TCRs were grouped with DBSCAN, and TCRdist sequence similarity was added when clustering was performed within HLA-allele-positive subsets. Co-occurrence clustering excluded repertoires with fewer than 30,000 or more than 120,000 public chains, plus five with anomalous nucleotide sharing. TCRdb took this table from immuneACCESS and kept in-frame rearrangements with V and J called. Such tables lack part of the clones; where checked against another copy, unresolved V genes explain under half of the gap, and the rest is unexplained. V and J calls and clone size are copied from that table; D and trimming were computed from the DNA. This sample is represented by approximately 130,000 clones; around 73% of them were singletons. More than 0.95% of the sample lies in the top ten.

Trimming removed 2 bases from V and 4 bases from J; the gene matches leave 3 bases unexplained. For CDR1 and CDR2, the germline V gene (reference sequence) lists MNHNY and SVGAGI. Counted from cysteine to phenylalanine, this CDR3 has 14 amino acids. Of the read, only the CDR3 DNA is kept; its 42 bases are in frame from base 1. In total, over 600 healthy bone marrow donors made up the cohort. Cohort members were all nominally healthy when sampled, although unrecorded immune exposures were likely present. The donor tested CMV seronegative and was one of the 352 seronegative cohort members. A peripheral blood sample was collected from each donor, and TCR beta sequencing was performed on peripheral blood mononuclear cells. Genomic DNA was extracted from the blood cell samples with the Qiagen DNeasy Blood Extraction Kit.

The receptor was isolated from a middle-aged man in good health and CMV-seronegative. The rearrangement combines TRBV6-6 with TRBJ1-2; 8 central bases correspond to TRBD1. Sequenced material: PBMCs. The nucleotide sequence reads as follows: TGTGCCAGCAGTTACGACGGACAGGGCTATGGCTACACCTTC. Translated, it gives CASSYDGQGYGYTF.